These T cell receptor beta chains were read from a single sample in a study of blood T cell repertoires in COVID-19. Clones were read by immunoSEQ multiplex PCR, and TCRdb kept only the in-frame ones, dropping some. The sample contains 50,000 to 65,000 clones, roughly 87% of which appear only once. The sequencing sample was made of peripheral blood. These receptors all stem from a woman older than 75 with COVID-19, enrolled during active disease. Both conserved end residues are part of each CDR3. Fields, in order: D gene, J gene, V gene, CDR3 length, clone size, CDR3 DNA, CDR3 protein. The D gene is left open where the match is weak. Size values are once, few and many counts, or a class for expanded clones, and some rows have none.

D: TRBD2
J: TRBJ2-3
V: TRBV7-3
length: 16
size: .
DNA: TGTGCCAGCAGCTTACTTGGACTAGCGGGCACAGATACGCAGTATTTT
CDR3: CASSLLGLAGTDTQYF

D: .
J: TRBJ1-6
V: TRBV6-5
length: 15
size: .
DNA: TGTGCCAGCCTCAGGGGTGACTCCTATAATTCACCCCTCCACTTT
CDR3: CASLRGDSYNSPLHF

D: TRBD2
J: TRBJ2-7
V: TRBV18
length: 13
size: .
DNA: TGTGCCAGCTCACAGGGGACTAATTACGAGCAGTACTTC
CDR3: CASSQGTNYEQYF

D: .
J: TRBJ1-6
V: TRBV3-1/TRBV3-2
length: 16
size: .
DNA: TGTGCCAGCAGCCACACCGCTACAGGAGATAATTCACCCCTCCACTTT
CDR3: CASSHTATGDNSPLHF

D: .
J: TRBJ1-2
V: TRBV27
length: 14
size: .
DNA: TGTGCCAGCAGTTTTCTCAGGGGCGGCTATGGCTACACCTTC
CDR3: CASSFLRGGYGYTF

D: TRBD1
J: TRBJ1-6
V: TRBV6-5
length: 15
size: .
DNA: TGTGCCAGCAGGACGACAGGGGGCTATAATTCACCCCTCCACTTT
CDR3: CASRTTGGYNSPLHF

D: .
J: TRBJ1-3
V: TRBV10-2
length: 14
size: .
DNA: TGCGCCAGCAGTGCGTTCAGCTCTGGAAACACCATATATTTT
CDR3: CASSAFSSGNTIYF

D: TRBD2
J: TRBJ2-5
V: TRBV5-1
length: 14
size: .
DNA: TGCGCCCGCACCGGGGGGGGGCCCGGGGAGACCCAGTACTTC
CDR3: CARTGGGPGETQYF

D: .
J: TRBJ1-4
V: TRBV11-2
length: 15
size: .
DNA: TGTGCCAGCAGCTCTTGGTACGGTATTGTTGAAAAACTGTTTTTT
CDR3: CASSSWYGIVEKLFF

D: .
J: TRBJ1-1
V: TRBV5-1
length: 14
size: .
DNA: TGCGCCAGCAGCTTGGCCGTCCTGAACACTGAAGCTTTCTTT
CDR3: CASSLAVLNTEAFF

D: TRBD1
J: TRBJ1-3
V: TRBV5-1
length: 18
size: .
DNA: TGCGCCAGCAGCTTGTGGGGACAGGGGGCAAGCTCTGGAAACACCATATATTTT
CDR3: CASSLWGQGASSGNTIYF

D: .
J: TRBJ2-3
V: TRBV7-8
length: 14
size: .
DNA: TGTGCCAGCAGCCCAGGACTTGGCACAGATACGCAGTATTTT
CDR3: CASSPGLGTDTQYF

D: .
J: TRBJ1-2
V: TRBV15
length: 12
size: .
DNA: TGTGCCACCAGCAGAGATCTTGATGGCTACACCTTC
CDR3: CATSRDLDGYTF

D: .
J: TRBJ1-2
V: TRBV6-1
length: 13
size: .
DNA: TGTGCCAGCAGTGAGAGACAGCTCTATGGCTACACCTTC
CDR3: CASSERQLYGYTF

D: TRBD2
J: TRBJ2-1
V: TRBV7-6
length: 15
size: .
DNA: TGTGCCAGCAGCTTAGAGCTAGCGGGGGCCGGTGAGCAGTTCTTC
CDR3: CASSLELAGAGEQFF

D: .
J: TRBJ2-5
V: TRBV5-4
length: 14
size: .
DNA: TGTGCCAGCAGCTTGAACACAGACCAAGAGACCCAGTACTTC
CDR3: CASSLNTDQETQYF

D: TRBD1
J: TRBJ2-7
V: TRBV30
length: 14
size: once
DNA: TGTGCCTGTGCTGTGGGGACAGGGGCCTACGAGCAGTACTTC
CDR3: CACAVGTGAYEQYF

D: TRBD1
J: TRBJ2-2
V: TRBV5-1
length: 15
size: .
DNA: TGCGCCAGCAGTCGTGGACAGGGGAGAACCGGGGAGCTGTTTTTT
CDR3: CASSRGQGRTGELFF

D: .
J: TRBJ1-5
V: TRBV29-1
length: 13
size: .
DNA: TGCAGCGTTGAAGGCGGTAGCAATCAGCCCCAGCATTTT
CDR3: CSVEGGSNQPQHF

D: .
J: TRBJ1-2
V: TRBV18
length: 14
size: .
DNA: TGTGCCAGCTCACCCCAGACGGGTAACTATGGCTACACCTTC
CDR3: CASSPQTGNYGYTF

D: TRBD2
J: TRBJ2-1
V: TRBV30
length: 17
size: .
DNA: TGTGCCTGGAGTGCCCGACTAGCGCGAAGCTCCTACAATGAGCAGTTCTTC
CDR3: CAWSARLARSSYNEQFF

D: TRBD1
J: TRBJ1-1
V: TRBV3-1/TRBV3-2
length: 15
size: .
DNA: TGTGCCAGCAGCCAACTACAGGGGGCATCCACTGAAGCTTTCTTT
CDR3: CASSQLQGASTEAFF

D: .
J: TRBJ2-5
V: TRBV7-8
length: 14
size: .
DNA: TGTGCCAGCAGCGAGGGGGTGGGACGGGAGACCCAGTACTTC
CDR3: CASSEGVGRETQYF

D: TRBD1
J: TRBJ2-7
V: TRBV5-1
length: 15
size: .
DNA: TGCGCCAGCAGCCCGGGACAGATAACGACCTACGAGCAGTACTTC
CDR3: CASSPGQITTYEQYF

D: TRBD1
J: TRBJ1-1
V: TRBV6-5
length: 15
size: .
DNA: TGTGCCAGCAGTTACTCTGGGACAGTGAACACTGAAGCTTTCTTT
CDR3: CASSYSGTVNTEAFF

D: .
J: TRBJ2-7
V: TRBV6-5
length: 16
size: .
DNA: TGTGCCAGCAGTTACTCTGGCGGGGGCCGGGGATACGAGCAGTACTTC
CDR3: CASSYSGGGRGYEQYF

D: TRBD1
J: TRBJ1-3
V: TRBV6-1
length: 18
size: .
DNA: TGTGCCAGCAGTGACGCGAATCCGGGGACAGGGGCTGGAAACACCATATATTTT
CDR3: CASSDANPGTGAGNTIYF

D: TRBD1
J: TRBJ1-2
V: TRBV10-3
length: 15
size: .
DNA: TGTGCCATCAGTGAGTTGGGACAGTCCTCTGTTGGCTACACCTTC
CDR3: CAISELGQSSVGYTF

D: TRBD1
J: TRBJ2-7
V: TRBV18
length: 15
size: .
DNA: TGTGCCAGCTCACCTGGGACAGGGTCTTTGTACGAGCAGTACTTC
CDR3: CASSPGTGSLYEQYF